Listed below are T cell receptor beta chains from one sample, sequenced in a study of blood T cell repertoires in COVID-19. Some clones are missing from TCRdb's copy, which holds only in-frame ones; the method was immunoSEQ multiplex PCR. This table holds about 81,000 clones, around 92% found once. Sequencing used peripheral blood. All receptors derive from a woman between 45 and 65 years old in a cohort sampled during active COVID-19. The CDR3 runs from the conserved cysteine through the conserved F or W.

j_call v_call cdr3_aa
TRBJ2-2 TRBV6-5 CASSYMGAGRNGELFF
TRBJ2-2 TRBV3-1/TRBV3-2 CASSPSRTNTGELFF
TRBJ2-7 TRBV2 CASGQGADYEQYF
TRBJ2-1 TRBV30 CAWSMRAEQFF
TRBJ2-5 TRBV29-1 CSVARGETQYF
TRBJ2-1 TRBV3-1/TRBV3-2 CASRQREKVSNEQFF
TRBJ2-1 TRBV6-6 CAGSTVYNEQFF
TRBJ2-2 TRBV2 CASNNRDQNTGELFF
TRBJ2-5 TRBV5-1 CASSLDSGETQYF
TRBJ2-3 TRBV2 CASSEALLAELTDTQYF
TRBJ1-6 TRBV6-1 CASSEDRVASPLHF
TRBJ2-5 TRBV3-1/TRBV3-2 CASSRTPGQIPGETQYF
TRBJ2-5 TRBV12-3/TRBV12-4 CASSFGQGGTQYF
TRBJ2-2 TRBV7-8 CASSSLGAVVAGELFF
TRBJ1-4 TRBV12-3/TRBV12-4 CASSWDSGEKLFF
TRBJ1-1 TRBV2 CASSLQGLNTEAFF
TRBJ2-6 TRBV2 CASRRDRASGANVLTF
TRBJ2-4 TRBV5-1 CASSLDRAYKNIQYF
TRBJ1-1 TRBV9 CASSVGGGSTNTEAFF
TRBJ1-2 TRBV28 CASSFVNKITGSYTF
TRBJ2-3 TRBV5-1 CASSLTSDRGTDTQYF
TRBJ1-2 TRBV6-5 CASSEARGANYGYTF
TRBJ2-1 TRBV18 CASSPGSWGQHNEQFF
TRBJ2-7 TRBV4-1 CASSRPSPGQVPYEQYF
TRBJ1-6 TRBV5-1 CASSQTGVEGYSPLHF
TRBJ2-1 TRBV7-8 CASSHRNTEQFF
TRBJ1-2 TRBV5-5 CASSLEAGYSYGYTF
TRBJ2-3 TRBV21-1 CASSKKWQGRGDTQYF
TRBJ1-3 TRBV5-1 CASSSSGTGVGNTIYF
TRBJ2-1 TRBV7-3 CASSLGLAGHNEQFF
TRBJ2-5 TRBV3-1/TRBV3-2 CASSLTGFGETQYF
TRBJ1-1 TRBV7-9 CASSLGRGNTEAFF